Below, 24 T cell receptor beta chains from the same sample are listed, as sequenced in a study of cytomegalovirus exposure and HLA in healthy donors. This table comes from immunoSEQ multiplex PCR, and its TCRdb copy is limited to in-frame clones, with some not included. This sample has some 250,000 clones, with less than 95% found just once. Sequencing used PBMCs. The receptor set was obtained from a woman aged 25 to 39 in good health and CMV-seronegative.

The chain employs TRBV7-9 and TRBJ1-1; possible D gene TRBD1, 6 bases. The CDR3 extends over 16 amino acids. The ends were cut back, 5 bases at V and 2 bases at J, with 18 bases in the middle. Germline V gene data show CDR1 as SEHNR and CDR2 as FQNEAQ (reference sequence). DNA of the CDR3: TGTGCCAGCAGCCCCACCGGTGACAGGCTCAACACTGAAGCTTTCTTT. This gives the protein CASSPTGDRLNTEAFF.

The CDR3 protein is CASSLAGLRGNEQFF. In DNA, the CDR3 is TGTGCCAGCAGTCTAGCGGGCCTGCGGGGAAATGAGCAGTTCTTC. This chain links TRBV27 with TRBJ2-1; TRBD2 matches at 8 bases. The CDR3 extends over 15 amino acids. CDR1 MNHEY and CDR2 SMNVEV come from the germline V gene (reference sequence). Losses at the gene ends were 5 bases for V and 7 bases for J; bases not matched to a gene: 10.

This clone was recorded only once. CDR3 bases: TGCGCCAGCAGCCAAGTTTTGACAGGAACCTACGAGCAGTACTTC. Its protein is CASSQVLTGTYEQYF. The chain is built from TRBV4-1 and TRBJ2-7; maybe TRBD1 (6 bases). V lost 1 base, J lost 2 bases, and 12 bases lay in between. Germline V gene sequence: CDR1 MGHRA, CDR2 YSYEKL. The CDR3 has 15 amino acids.

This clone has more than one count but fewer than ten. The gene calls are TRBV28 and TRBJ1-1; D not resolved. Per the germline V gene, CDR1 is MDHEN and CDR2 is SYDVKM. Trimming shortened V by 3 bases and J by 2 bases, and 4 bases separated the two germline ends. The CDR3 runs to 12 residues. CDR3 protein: CASSLGNTEAFF. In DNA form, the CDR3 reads TGTGCCAGCAGTTTGGGTAACACTGAAGCTTTCTTT. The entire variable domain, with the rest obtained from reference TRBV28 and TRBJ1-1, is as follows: DVKVTQSSRYLVKRTGEKVFLECVQDMDHENMFWYRQDPGLGLRLIYFSYDVKMKEKGDIPEGYSVSREKKERFSLILESASTNQTSMYLCASSLGNTEAFFGQGTRLTVV.

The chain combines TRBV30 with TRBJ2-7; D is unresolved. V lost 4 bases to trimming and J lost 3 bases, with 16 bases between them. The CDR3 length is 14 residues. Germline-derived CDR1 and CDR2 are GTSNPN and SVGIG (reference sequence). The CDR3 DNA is TGTGCCTGGATACGTGGTAGCAGGAGCTACGAGCAGTACTTC. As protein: CAWIRGSRSYEQYF.

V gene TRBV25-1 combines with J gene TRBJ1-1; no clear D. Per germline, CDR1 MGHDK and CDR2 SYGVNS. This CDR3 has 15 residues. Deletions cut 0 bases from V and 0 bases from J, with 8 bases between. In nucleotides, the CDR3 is TGTGCCAGCAGTGAATATGGCAGCATGAACACTGAAGCTTTCTTT. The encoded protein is CASSEYGSMNTEAFF.

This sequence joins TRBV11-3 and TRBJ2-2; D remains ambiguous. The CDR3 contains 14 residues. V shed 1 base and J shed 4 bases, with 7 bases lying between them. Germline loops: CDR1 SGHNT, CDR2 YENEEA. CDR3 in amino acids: CASSLGPGTGELFF. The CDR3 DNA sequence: TGTGCCAGCAGCTTAGGCCCGGGCACCGGGGAGCTGTTTTTT.

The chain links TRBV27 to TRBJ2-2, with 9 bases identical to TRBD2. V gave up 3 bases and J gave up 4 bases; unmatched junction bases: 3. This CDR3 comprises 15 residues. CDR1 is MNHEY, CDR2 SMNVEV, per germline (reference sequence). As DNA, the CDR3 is TGTGCCAGCAGTTTCGGCGGGAGGGGCACCGGGGAGCTGTTTTTT. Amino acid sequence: CASSFGGRGTGELFF.

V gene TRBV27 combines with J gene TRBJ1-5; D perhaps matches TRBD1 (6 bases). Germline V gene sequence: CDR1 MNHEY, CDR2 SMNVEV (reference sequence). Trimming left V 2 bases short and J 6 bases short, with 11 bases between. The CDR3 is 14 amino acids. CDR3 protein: CASSLLGAGQPQHF. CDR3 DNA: TGTGCCAGCAGTTTACTGGGGGCAGGTCAGCCCCAGCATTTT.

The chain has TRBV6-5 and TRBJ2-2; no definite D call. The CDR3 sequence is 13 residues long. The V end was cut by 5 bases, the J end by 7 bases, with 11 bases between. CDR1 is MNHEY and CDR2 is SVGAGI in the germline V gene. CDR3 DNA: TGTGCCAGCAGTGAGTTAGTTCTCGGGGAGCTGTTTTTT. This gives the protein CASSELVLGELFF.

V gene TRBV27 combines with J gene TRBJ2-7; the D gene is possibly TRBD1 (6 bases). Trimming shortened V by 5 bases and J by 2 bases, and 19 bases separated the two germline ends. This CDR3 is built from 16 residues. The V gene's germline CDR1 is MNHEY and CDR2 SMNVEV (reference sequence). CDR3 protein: CASSPVGASITYEQYF. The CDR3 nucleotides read TGTGCCAGCAGTCCAGTGGGGGCCTCCATAACCTACGAGCAGTACTTC.

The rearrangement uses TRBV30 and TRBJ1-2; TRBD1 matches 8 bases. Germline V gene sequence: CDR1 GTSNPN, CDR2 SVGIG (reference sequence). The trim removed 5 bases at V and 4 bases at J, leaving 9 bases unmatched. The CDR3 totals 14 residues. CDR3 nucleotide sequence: TGTGCCTGGTTCAGGGGGCAGGAGAGCTATGGCTACACCTTC. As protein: CAWFRGQESYGYTF.

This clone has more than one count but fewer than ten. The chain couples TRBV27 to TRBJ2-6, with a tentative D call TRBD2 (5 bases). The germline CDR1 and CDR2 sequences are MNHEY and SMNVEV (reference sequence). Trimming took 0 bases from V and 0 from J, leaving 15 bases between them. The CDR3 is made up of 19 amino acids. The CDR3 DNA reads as TGTGCCAGCAGTTTATCCCTACACGAGGGTCGCTCTGGGGCCAACGTCCTGACTTTC. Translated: CASSLSLHEGRSGANVLTF.

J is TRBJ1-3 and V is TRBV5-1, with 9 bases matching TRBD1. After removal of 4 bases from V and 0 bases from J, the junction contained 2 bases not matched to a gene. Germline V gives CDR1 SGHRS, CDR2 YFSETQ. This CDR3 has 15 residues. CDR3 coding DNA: TGCGCCAGCAGCGGGACAGGGAACTCTGGAAACACCATATATTTT. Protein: CASSGTGNSGNTIYF. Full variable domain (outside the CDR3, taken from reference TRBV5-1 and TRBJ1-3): KAGVTQTPRYLIKTRGQQVTLSCSPISGHRSVSWYQQTPGQGLQFLFEYFSETQRNKGNFPGRFSGRQFSNSRSEMNVSTLELGDSALYLCASSGTGNSGNTIYFGEGSWLTVV.

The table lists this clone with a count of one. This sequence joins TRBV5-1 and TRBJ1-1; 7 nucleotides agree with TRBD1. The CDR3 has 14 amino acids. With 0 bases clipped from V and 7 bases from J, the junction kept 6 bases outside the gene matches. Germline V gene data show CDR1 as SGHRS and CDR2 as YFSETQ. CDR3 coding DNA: TGCGCCAGCAGCTTGGCGACAGGGATGGGTGAAGCTTTCTTT. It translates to CASSLATGMGEAFF.

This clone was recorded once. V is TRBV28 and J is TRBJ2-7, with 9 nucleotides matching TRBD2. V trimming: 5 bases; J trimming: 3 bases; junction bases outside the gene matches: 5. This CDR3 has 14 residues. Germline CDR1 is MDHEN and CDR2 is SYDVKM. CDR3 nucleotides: TGTGCCAGCAGTGAGGGACTAGCCCTCTACGAGCAGTACTTC. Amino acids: CASSEGLALYEQYF.

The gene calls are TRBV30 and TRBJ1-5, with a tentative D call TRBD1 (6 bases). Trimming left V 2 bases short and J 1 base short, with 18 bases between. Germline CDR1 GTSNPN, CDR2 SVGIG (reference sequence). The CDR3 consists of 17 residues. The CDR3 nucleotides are TGTGCCTGGAGTACTTGGGGGGCCGACAGGAGCAATCAGCCCCAGCATTTT. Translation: CAWSTWGADRSNQPQHF.

The CDR3 here is CASSQEEGAGANVLTF. For the CDR3, the DNA is TGTGCCAGCAGCCAAGAGGAAGGGGCTGGGGCCAACGTCCTGACTTTC. J is TRBJ2-6 and V is TRBV4-2, with D possibly TRBD1 on 5 matching bases. The CDR3 consists of 16 residues. Germline V CDR1 and CDR2: LGHNA, YNFKEQ. Trimming left V 0 bases short and J 2 bases short, with 8 bases between.

CDR3 protein: CASSWAIPKLAGGPREQYF. The CDR3 nucleotides read TGTGCCAGCAGTTGGGCGATCCCAAAGCTAGCGGGAGGGCCCCGCGAGCAGTACTTC. The V gene is TRBV28, the J gene TRBJ2-7, with 12 bases lining up with TRBD2. The CDR3 spans 19 residues. J lost 6 bases, V lost 4 bases, and 19 bases had no gene match. Germline CDR1 MDHEN, CDR2 SYDVKM.

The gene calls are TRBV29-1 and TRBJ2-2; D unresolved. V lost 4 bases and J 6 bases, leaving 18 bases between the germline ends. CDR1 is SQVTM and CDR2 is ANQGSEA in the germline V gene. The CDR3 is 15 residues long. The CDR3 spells CSVAVGSVVAGELFF. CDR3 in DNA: TGCAGCGTTGCCGTGGGAAGTGTAGTGGCCGGGGAGCTGTTTTTT.

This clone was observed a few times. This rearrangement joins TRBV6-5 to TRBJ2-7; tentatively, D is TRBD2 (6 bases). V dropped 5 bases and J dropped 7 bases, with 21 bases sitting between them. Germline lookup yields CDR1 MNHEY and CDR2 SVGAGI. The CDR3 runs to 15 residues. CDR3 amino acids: CASSGGRLPNTEQYF. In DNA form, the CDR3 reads TGTGCCAGCAGTGGGGGGAGACTACCAAATACGGAGCAGTACTTC.

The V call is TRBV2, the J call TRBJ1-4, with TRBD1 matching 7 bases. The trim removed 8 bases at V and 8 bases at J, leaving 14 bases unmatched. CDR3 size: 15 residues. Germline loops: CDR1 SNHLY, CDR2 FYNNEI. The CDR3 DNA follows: TGTGCCAGCCACTTGACAGGGTTGGCGGACGAAAAACTGTTTTTT. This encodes CASHLTGLADEKLFF.

CDR3 region: CASRGRETQYF. CDR3 coding DNA: TGTGCCAGCAGGGGCCGGGAGACCCAGTACTTC. J is TRBJ2-5 and V is TRBV27, with no clear D. Trimming removed 6 bases at V and 5 bases at J, with 7 bases between. Germline CDR1 MNHEY, CDR2 SMNVEV (reference sequence). The CDR3 is 11 residues long.

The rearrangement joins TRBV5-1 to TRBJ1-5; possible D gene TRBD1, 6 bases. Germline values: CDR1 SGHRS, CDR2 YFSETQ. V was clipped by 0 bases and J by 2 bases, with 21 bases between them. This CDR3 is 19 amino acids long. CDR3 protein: CASSLANMPGAKGNQPQHF. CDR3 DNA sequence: TGCGCCAGCAGCTTGGCCAATATGCCAGGGGCTAAGGGCAATCAGCCCCAGCATTTT.